This entry lists 18 T cell receptor beta chains sequenced from one sample in a study of regulatory T cells in long-lasting Graves disease. Time point given: persistent/refractory GD, antithyroid drugs over 5 years with positive TRAb. Making the TCR library involved RNA that had been extracted from PBMCs. Arm-PCR of CDR3 regions and iRepertoire HTBI primers were used to build TCR beta libraries. One entry per CDR3 protein, called by TCRdb with MiXCR from the multiplex PCR reads. The data show about 400,000 distinct CDR3 sequences, less than 25% seen once. The starting material was peripheral blood mononuclear cells (PBMCs), obtained when the disease was refractory, from a patient treated with antithyroid drugs. The receptors originated from a female donor with Graves disease.

In nucleotides, the CDR3 is TGTGCCAGCAGCTTTTTAGGGGAGACCCAGTACTTC. The encoded protein is CASSFLGETQYF. This chain uses TRBV7-9 with TRBJ2-5; no definite D call. Germline CDR1 is SEHNR and CDR2 is FQNEAQ (reference sequence). V was shortened by 3 bases and J by 5 bases, with 7 bases between the two germline ends. The CDR3 is 12 residues long.

The gene calls are TRBV19 and TRBJ1-1; D not certain. Germline V CDR1 and CDR2: LNHDA, SQIVND (reference sequence). The V and J ends lost 6 bases and 6 bases respectively, with 5 bases between them. The CDR3 extends over 10 amino acids. The DNA for the CDR3 is TGTGCCAGTAGGGACTCTGAAGCTTTCTTT. Translating gives CASRDSEAFF.

The rearrangement links TRBV10-1 to TRBJ2-7, with D possibly TRBD2 on 5 matching bases. The germline gives CDR1 WNHNN, CDR2 SYGVQD (reference sequence). The V end lost 0 bases, the J end lost 5 bases, and 8 bases lay between the germline ends. There are 13 residues in the CDR3. The CDR3 nucleotides read TGCGCCAGCAGTGAGTCTGGGAGTAACGAGCAGTACTTC. Its protein product is CASSESGSNEQYF.

This sequence joins TRBV27 and TRBJ1-1; 10 bases fit TRBD1. The germline CDR1 and CDR2 sequences are MNHEY and SMNVEV (reference sequence). J lost 6 bases, V lost 3 bases, and 10 bases had no gene match. CDR3 length: 16 residues. CDR3 nucleotides: TGTGCCAGCAGTTTGCTCTCCGGGACAGGGGCCTCTGAAGCTTTCTTT. This gives the protein CASSLLSGTGASEAFF.

At least ten counts were recorded for this clonotype. V and J are TRBV2 and TRBJ1-6; 7 nucleotides agree with TRBD1. Germline V gives CDR1 SNHLY, CDR2 FYNNEI. The CDR3 runs 15 residues. V lost 3 bases to trimming and J lost 4 bases; unmatched junction nucleotides: 3. The CDR3 sequence is CASSESGGYNSPLHF. DNA of the CDR3: TGTGCCAGCAGTGAGTCAGGGGGATATAATTCACCCCTCCACTTT.

The chain links TRBV12-3 or TRBV12-4 to TRBJ2-3, with D uncertain. The CDR3 has 16 residues. The ends were cut back, 1 base at V and 1 base at J, with 12 bases in the middle. The CDR3 here is CASSLDLRSRTDTQYF. CDR3 DNA: TGTGCCAGCAGTTTAGATTTGCGGAGCCGCACAGATACGCAGTATTTT.

This chain connects TRBV12-5 to TRBJ2-5; D remains ambiguous. CDR1 LGHNT and CDR2 FRNRAP come from the germline V gene. V gave up 2 bases and J gave up 4 bases, with 14 bases separating them. The CDR3 has 15 amino acids. CDR3 bases: TGTGCTAGTGGTTTGCCAAACTCCCCTCCAGAGACCCAGTACTTC. Translation: CASGLPNSPPETQYF.

This clonotype has a count of ten or more. The chain combines TRBV28 with TRBJ1-6; no reliable D call. The CDR3 has 12 amino acids. Germline assignment: CDR1 MDHEN and CDR2 SYDVKM. V was clipped by 2 bases and J by 9 bases, with 5 bases between them. In DNA form, the CDR3 reads TGTGCCAGCAGTTTAATAGGTTCACCCCTCCACTTT. It codes for CASSLIGSPLHF.

This clonotype was seen a few times. CDR3 region: CASSSGGINQPQHF. The DNA of the CDR3 is TGTGCCAGCAGCTCCGGGGGGATCAATCAGCCCCAGCATTTT. The chain carries TRBV28 and TRBJ1-5, with D perhaps TRBD1 (5 bases). Deletions cut 6 bases from V and 3 bases from J, with 12 bases between. CDR3 length equals 14 residues. Germline CDR1 reads MDHEN; CDR2 reads SYDVKM.

The rearrangement links TRBV5-4 to TRBJ1-4, with D possibly being TRBD1 (5 bases). V was shortened by 0 bases and J by 0 bases, with 12 bases between the two germline ends. Germline lookup yields CDR1 SGHNT and CDR2 YYREEE (reference sequence). The CDR3 runs 17 residues. The DNA of the CDR3 is TGTGCCAGCAGCTTGGGGGGGGGGATGACAACTAATGAAAAACTGTTTTTT. This encodes CASSLGGGMTTNEKLFF.

This clonotype was counted ten times or more. V gene TRBV28 combines with J gene TRBJ2-7; 11 nucleotides align to TRBD2. The CDR3 has 18 residues. With 3 bases clipped from V and 3 bases from J, the junction kept 13 bases outside the gene matches. In germline, CDR1 is MDHEN, CDR2 SYDVKM. The CDR3 DNA is TGTGCCAGCAGTTTCGGTTTGCTAGCGGGAGGAACATACTACGAGCAGTACTTC. Its translation: CASSFGLLAGGTYYEQYF.

This clonotype was counted between two and nine times. The gene calls are TRBV19 and TRBJ1-5; 7 bases line up with TRBD1. Trimming at V came to 3 bases and at J to 4 bases, leaving 6 bases not matched to a gene. Germline V CDR1 and CDR2: LNHDA, SQIVND (reference sequence). This CDR3 comprises 15 residues. CDR3 DNA sequence: TGTGCCAGTAGTATTGAGGGGGCCTGGAATCAGCCCCAGCATTTT. Amino acids: CASSIEGAWNQPQHF.

There are many counts of this clonotype. This chain links TRBV28 with TRBJ2-5; D is tentatively TRBD1 or TRBD2 (5 bases each). Germline V gene lookup returns CDR1 MDHEN and CDR2 SYDVKM. V dropped 6 bases and J dropped 0 bases, with 20 bases sitting between them. This CDR3 spans 17 amino acids. As DNA, the CDR3 is TGTGCCAGCAGCGGGGCCCATAGCGATCTGTACCAAGAGACCCAGTACTTC. Its protein is CASSGAHSDLYQETQYF.

This chain connects TRBV20-1 to TRBJ2-7; D call uncertain. Germline V gene data show CDR1 as DFQATT and CDR2 as SNEGSKA (reference sequence). Trimming shortened V by 6 bases and J by 0 bases, and 18 bases separated the two germline ends. The CDR3 contains 15 residues. The DNA for the CDR3 is TGCAGTGCCTCGAATTTGGAAGGTACCTCCTACGAGCAGTACTTC. This sequence encodes CSASNLEGTSYEQYF.

The V call is TRBV28, the J call TRBJ2-7; TRBD1 aligns across 7 bases. The J segment lost 5 bases and the V segment lost 2 bases, leaving 6 bases of the junction unmatched. Germline CDR1 MDHEN, CDR2 SYDVKM. This CDR3 region has 14 residues. The CDR3 here is CASSLVQGKHEQYF. The CDR3 DNA sequence: TGTGCCAGCAGTTTAGTACAGGGGAAGCACGAGCAGTACTTC.

This clonotype was found once. The chain has TRBV20-1 and TRBJ1-1; D unresolved. This CDR3 is 10 amino acids long. Germline V gives CDR1 DFQATT, CDR2 SNEGSKA (reference sequence). The V gene lost 5 bases and the J gene lost 7 bases, with 8 bases spanning the gap. This CDR3 reads CSAGPNEAFF. In nucleotides, the CDR3 is TGCAGTGCTGGGCCGAATGAAGCTTTCTTT.

This clonotype was seen a few times. CDR3 loop: CASSLESRLTGELFF. CDR3 bases: TGTGCCAGCAGCTTAGAGTCACGGTTGACCGGGGAGCTGTTTTTT. The chain uses TRBV7-9 and TRBJ2-2; D is undetermined. The CDR3 totals 15 residues. Trimming took 1 base from V and 5 from J, leaving 11 bases between them. Looked up from germline, CDR1 is SEHNR and CDR2 is FQNEAQ (reference sequence).

The CDR3 DNA is TGTGCCAGCAGCGCCGGACAGATAAACTACAATGAGCAGTTCTTC. Translating it yields CASSAGQINYNEQFF. V is TRBV6-1 and J is TRBJ2-1; TRBD1 is a possible D gene (6 bases). Trimming shortened V by 6 bases and J by 3 bases, and 15 bases separated the two germline ends. The germline gives CDR1 MNHNS, CDR2 SASEGT. This CDR3 is 15 amino acids long.